This TCR beta chain was recorded in a study of long-term antiretroviral therapy in people with HIV. Study-level background: The 2015 immediate-ART recommendation came about a decade after the earliest samples.

Notes on the study in general: The study lacked data on ART adherence, viral resistance or therapy changes. Collection of the blood took place between about 2004 and 2018. The ART regimens in use then may have been less effective than current ones. Repertoires in HIV (unlike those of controls) had narrower CDR3 length ranges.

It was version v3.0 of the immunoSEQ assay that was run at survey level. The method was immunoSEQ multiplex PCR; TCRdb's version includes in-frame clones alone and lacks a portion of them. The repertoire has around 15,000 clones, about 79% of them found once; the top ten carry about 14%. Germline CDR1 and CDR2: SNHLY and FYNNEI. V lost 10 bases, J lost 4 bases, and 6 bases stayed unmatched. This CDR3 spans 12 amino acids. On this clone: Its target is not known.

The TCR sequence derives from a woman aged 50 to 60 with HIV. The material was unsorted PBMCs, obtained 1.5 years before starting antiretroviral therapy. The V gene is TRBV2, the J gene TRBJ1-2; 7 nucleotides align to TRBD1. CDR3 protein: CATMGTVYGYTF. The DNA for the CDR3 is TGTGCCACCATGGGGACAGTCTATGGCTACACCTTC. Variable domain in full (rest from reference TRBV2 and TRBJ1-2): EPEVTQTPSHQVTQMGQEVILRCVPISNHLYFYWYRQILGQKVEFLVSFYNNEISEKSEIFDDQFSVERPDGSNFTLKIRSTKLEDSAMYFCATMGTVYGYTFGSGTRLTVV.